These 9 T cell receptor beta chains originate from one sample sequenced in a study of T cell responses to AZD1222 COVID-19 vaccine. This table comes from immunoSEQ multiplex PCR, and its TCRdb copy is limited to in-frame clones, with some not included. Altogether more than 85,000 clones are present, approximately 91% being singletons, with the ten largest covering approximately 15%. Here the sequenced sample was peripheral blood, taken on day 0 of AZD1222 vaccination. The receptors were sampled from an adult in good health.

The chain combines TRBV5-1 with TRBJ1-2; D ambiguous. The CDR3 contains 14 residues. V gave up 5 bases and J gave up 8 bases, with 19 bases separating them. Germline V gene sequence: CDR1 SGHRS, CDR2 YFSETQ. The CDR3 DNA sequence: TGCGCCAGCAGTAAATCTGCTGGAGAGGGCGGCTACACCTTC. This sequence encodes CASSKSAGEGGYTF.

The table lists this clone with a few counts. J is TRBJ1-2 and V is TRBV7-2; unclear D gene. This CDR3 has 12 residues. Germline lookup yields CDR1 SGHTA and CDR2 FQGNSA. V lost 3 bases and J 4 bases, leaving 6 bases between the germline ends. CDR3 residues: CASSLSGYGYTF. The CDR3 DNA is TGTGCCAGCAGCTTGAGTGGCTATGGCTACACCTTC.

The chain carries TRBV5-1 and TRBJ2-3; D gene ambiguous. V dropped 0 bases and J dropped 4 bases, with 12 bases sitting between them. The CDR3 runs to 15 residues. The germline gives CDR1 SGHRS, CDR2 YFSETQ. CDR3 sequence (DNA): TGCGCCAGCAGCTTGGCAACACAAAGGGCAGATACGCAGTATTTT. Its translation: CASSLATQRADTQYF.

The chain employs TRBV5-5 and TRBJ2-5; possibly TRBD1 for D (6 bases). Germline CDR1 reads SGHKS; CDR2 reads YYEKEE (reference sequence). The CDR3 spans 14 residues. Between the trimmed V and J ends, which lost 3 bases and 4 bases, there was a span of 13 bases. CDR3 nucleotides: TGTGCCAGCAGCTCACAGGGTTTAACAGAGACCCAGTACTTC. Its protein product is CASSSQGLTETQYF.

This chain links TRBV3-1 (or the pseudogene TRBV3-2) with TRBJ1-2; no reliable D call. Trimming left V 2 bases short and J 8 bases short, with 9 bases between. Germline V lookup: CDR1 LGHDT, CDR2 YNNKEL (reference sequence). This CDR3 has 12 residues. As DNA, the CDR3 is TGTGCCAGCAGCCAACCCCCACGCGGCTACACCTTC. It translates to CASSQPPRGYTF.

The chain recombines TRBV6-2 or TRBV6-3 with TRBJ2-7; D gene unclear. The CDR3 is 15 residues long. The germline V gene has CDR1 MNHEY and CDR2 SVGEGT. Trimming left V 1 base short and J 0 bases short, with 10 bases between. The CDR3 protein is CASSYWQLSSYEQYF. DNA for the CDR3: TGTGCCAGCAGTTACTGGCAGTTGAGCTCCTACGAGCAGTACTTC.

The chain's CDR3 is CASSPDRATNEKLFF. In DNA form, the CDR3 reads TGTGCCAGCAGCCCTGACAGAGCAACTAATGAAAAACTGTTTTTT. This chain links TRBV9 with TRBJ1-4, with D maybe TRBD1 (5 bases). The CDR3 is 15 residues long. Trimming took off 4 bases at V and 0 bases at J, with 10 bases between the two ends. Germline values: CDR1 SGDLS, CDR2 YYNGEE.

V and J are TRBV6-5 and TRBJ2-5; 7 bases map to TRBD1. The CDR3 is 15 amino acids. J lost 4 bases, V lost 2 bases, and 7 bases had no gene match. Germline CDR1 and CDR2: MNHEY and SVGAGI. The CDR3 here is CASSYTQGIGETQYF. CDR3 DNA sequence: TGTGCCAGCAGTTACACACAGGGGATTGGAGAGACCCAGTACTTC.

CDR3 loop: CAISESRLASYEQYV. CDR3 coding DNA: TGTGCCATCAGTGAGTCGAGACTAGCGAGCTACGAGCAGTACGTC. The J gene is TRBJ2-7, the V gene TRBV10-3, with 8 bases that match TRBD2. Per germline, CDR1 ENHRY and CDR2 SYGVKD. Losses at the gene ends were 0 bases for V and 3 bases for J; bases not matched to a gene: 4. The CDR3 extends over 15 amino acids.